This passage covers 26 T cell receptor beta chains from one sample sequenced in a study of blood T cell repertoires in COVID-19 (dated by TCRdb to the early 2020s). Library method: the immunoSEQ multiplex PCR assay. This is the immuneACCESS table as TCRdb keeps it, with only in-frame sequences that have V and J called. A part of the clones is gone; compared with another copy, unresolved V genes explain less than half, and the rest is unexplained. The sample table shows approximately 240,000 clones, and 65% to 90% are seen once. Together, the top ten hold roughly 4.9% of the sample. The material sequenced was peripheral blood. The receptors were sampled from an elderly woman with active or convalescent COVID-19.

The CDR3 coding sequence is TGTGCCAGCACCGACAGGGGAGGCACTGAAGCTTTCTTT. As protein: CASTDRGGTEAFF. This chain uses TRBV28 with TRBJ1-1; 8 bases fit TRBD1. The germline gives CDR1 MDHEN, CDR2 SYDVKM. CDR3 length: 13 residues. V lost 7 bases to trimming and J lost 4 bases; unmatched junction nucleotides: 5. Complete variable domain (other parts from reference TRBV28 and TRBJ1-1): DVKVTQSSRYLVKRTGEKVFLECVQDMDHENMFWYRQDPGLGLRLIYFSYDVKMKEKGDIPEGYSVSREKKERFSLILESASTNQTSMYLCASTDRGGTEAFFGQGTRLTVV.

This clone occurred once. The J gene is TRBJ1-6, the V gene TRBV14, with 9 bases that match TRBD1. Germline-derived CDR1 and CDR2 are SGHDN and FVKESK. The CDR3 spans 16 residues. After removal of 3 bases from V and 4 bases from J, the junction contained 4 bases not matched to a gene. CDR3 DNA sequence: TGTGCCAGCAGCCAGGACAGGGGCTCGTATAATTCACCCCTCCACTTT. Its translation is CASSQDRGSYNSPLHF. The full variable domain, completed using reference TRBV14 and TRBJ1-6, is EAGVTQFPSHSVIEKGQTVTLRCDPISGHDNLYWYRRVMGKEIKFLLHFVKESKQDESGMPNNRFLAERTGGTYSTLKVQPAELEDSGVYFCASSQDRGSYNSPLHFGNGTRLTVT.

The chain couples TRBV12-3 or TRBV12-4 to TRBJ2-2; TRBD1 matches 7 bases. Losses at the gene ends were 8 bases for V and 6 bases for J; bases not matched to a gene: 6. The length of the CDR3 is 13 residues. The CDR3 nucleotides read TGTGCCAGCGGCGACAGGGTCGCCGGGGAGCTGTTTTTT. It encodes CASGDRVAGELFF.

V is TRBV5-4 and J is TRBJ1-1; D perhaps matches TRBD1 (5 bases). Germline V lookup: CDR1 SGHNT, CDR2 YYREEE (reference sequence). The CDR3 is 15 residues long. V dropped 4 bases and J dropped 1 base, with 14 bases sitting between them. CDR3 sequence (DNA): TGTGCCAGCAGCCTAACCCCGGGGGGGAACACTGAAGCTTTCTTT. Translation: CASSLTPGGNTEAFF.

This CDR3 reads CSAETSGVGNIQYF. The CDR3 bases are TGCAGCGCTGAGACTAGCGGGGTCGGGAACATTCAGTACTTC. This chain joins TRBV29-1 and TRBJ2-4; 11 bases match TRBD2. This CDR3 comprises 14 residues. Losses at the gene ends were 7 bases for V and 7 bases for J; bases not matched to a gene: 9. Germline-derived CDR1 and CDR2 are SQVTM and ANQGSEA.

This clone appeared once. The chain joins TRBV9 to TRBJ2-5; TRBD1 is a possible D gene (5 bases). CDR3 length: 14 amino acids. Germline V gene data show CDR1 as SGDLS and CDR2 as YYNGEE. V lost 2 bases, J lost 5 bases, and 13 bases lay in between. CDR3 residues: CASSVGQGLETQYF. The CDR3 DNA sequence: TGTGCCAGCAGCGTGGGGCAGGGCCTCGAGACCCAGTACTTC.

This rearrangement joins TRBV5-1 to TRBJ1-5; D call uncertain. The length of the CDR3 is 15 residues. Between the trimmed V and J ends, which lost 3 bases and 2 bases, there was a span of 12 bases. Germline V gives CDR1 SGHRS, CDR2 YFSETQ. Here the CDR3 reads CASSWVPGGNQPQHF. The CDR3 coding sequence is TGCGCCAGCAGCTGGGTCCCGGGAGGCAATCAGCCCCAGCATTTT.

In the case of this clone: The junction and the germline gene differ at one end; a read error may be behind it. The genes are TRBV27 and TRBJ2-5; 9 bases fit TRBD1. Germline V gives CDR1 MNHEY, CDR2 SMNVEV (reference sequence). CDR3 length: 13 amino acids. The CDR3 region has the DNA TGTGCCAGCAGTGGGACAGGGCAAGGGACCCAGTACTTC. Translated, it gives CASSGTGQGTQYF.

V usage is TRBV18 and J usage is TRBJ2-7, with 7 positions matching TRBD1. This CDR3 is built from 13 residues. Looked up from germline, CDR1 is KGHSH and CDR2 is LQKENI. The trim removed 4 bases at V and 3 bases at J, leaving 3 bases unmatched. The CDR3 coding sequence is TGTGCCAGCTCACAGGGGGCGGTCTACGAGCAGTACTTC. It translates to CASSQGAVYEQYF.

This sequence joins TRBV19 and TRBJ1-5; 9 bases are shared with TRBD1. CDR1 LNHDA and CDR2 SQIVND come from the germline V gene (reference sequence). The J segment lost 5 bases and the V segment lost 6 bases, leaving 8 bases of the junction unmatched. The CDR3 consists of 15 residues. The CDR3 nucleotides are TGTGCCAGTAGACCAACAGGGGGCTTGGATCAGCCCCAGCATTTT. It translates to CASRPTGGLDQPQHF.

The chain is built from TRBV30 and TRBJ1-3; 7 bases map to TRBD1. V was clipped by 5 bases and J by 0 bases; unmatched bases: 1. This CDR3 spans 13 amino acids. The germline gives CDR1 GTSNPN, CDR2 SVGIG (reference sequence). The DNA for the CDR3 is TGTGCCTGGGGGGACAGCTCTGGAAACACCATATATTTT. It codes for CAWGDSSGNTIYF.

The DNA of the CDR3 is TGTGCCAGCAGCCCCCCGGTAGCCAAAAACATTCAGTACTTC. Protein: CASSPPVAKNIQYF. The V call is TRBV3-1 (or the pseudogene TRBV3-2), the J call TRBJ2-4; D gene unclear. Germline V gives CDR1 LGHDT, CDR2 YNNKEL (reference sequence). The CDR3 is 14 residues long. Trimming stripped 4 bases from V and 0 bases from J, with 7 bases between.

The J gene is TRBJ2-7, the V gene TRBV27; 7 bases map to TRBD1. This CDR3 has 11 amino acids. From germline, CDR1 is MNHEY and CDR2 SMNVEV (reference sequence). V trimming: 7 bases; J trimming: 6 bases; junction bases outside the gene matches: 3. CDR3 nucleotide sequence: TGTGCCAGCAAGACAGGGAGCGAGCAGTACTTC. Protein: CASKTGSEQYF.

The chain couples TRBV13 to TRBJ2-3; 9 bases are a match to TRBD2. Unmatched junction bases numbered 3, after V lost 3 bases and J lost 2 bases. CDR3 length: 15 residues. Germline CDR1 is PRHDT and CDR2 is FYEKMQ (reference sequence). The CDR3 coding sequence is TGTGCCAGCAGCTTCAGACTAGCGGCCACAGATACGCAGTATTTT. Residues: CASSFRLAATDTQYF.

This chain links TRBV5-6 with TRBJ2-6; unclear D gene. V dropped 1 base and J dropped 0 bases, with 2 bases sitting between them. Germline CDR1 reads SGHDT; CDR2 reads YYEEEE. The CDR3 is 14 residues long. In DNA, the CDR3 is TGTGCCAGCAGCTTGTACTCTGGGGCCAACGTCCTGACTTTC. As protein: CASSLYSGANVLTF.

The chain uses TRBV5-1 and TRBJ1-3; 7 positions agree with TRBD1. The V and J ends lost 0 bases and 2 bases, in that order; junction bases with no gene match: 5. CDR1 and CDR2 (germline): SGHRS, YFSETQ. This CDR3 has 16 amino acids. The chain's CDR3 is CASSLGQGEAGNTIYF. In DNA form, the CDR3 reads TGCGCCAGCAGCTTGGGCCAGGGGGAAGCTGGAAACACCATATATTTT.

The chain couples TRBV20-1 to TRBJ1-1; the D gene is possibly TRBD1 (5 bases). Between the trimmed V and J ends, which lost 3 bases and 2 bases, there was a span of 7 bases. The V gene's germline CDR1 is DFQATT and CDR2 SNEGSKA (reference sequence). The CDR3 covers 12 residues. The CDR3 loop is CSASGANTEAFF. In nucleotides, the CDR3 is TGCAGTGCTAGTGGGGCCAACACTGAAGCTTTCTTT.

The chain employs TRBV28 and TRBJ1-1; D ambiguous. Per germline, CDR1 MDHEN and CDR2 SYDVKM. V gave up 7 bases and J gave up 3 bases, with 9 bases separating them. The CDR3 has 12 amino acids. The CDR3 nucleotides are TGTGCCAGCACGAGAGGGTACACTGAAGCTTTCTTT. It specifies CASTRGYTEAFF.

V gene TRBV29-1 combines with J gene TRBJ1-2, with D tentatively TRBD1 (6 bases). V lost 7 bases and J lost 2, with 14 bases in between. Germline CDR1 reads SQVTM; CDR2 reads ANQGSEA. This CDR3 has 13 residues. DNA of the CDR3: TGCAGCGCTGGGGGCTTGGTAAACTATGGCTACACCTTC. Protein: CSAGGLVNYGYTF. Full variable domain (missing parts from reference TRBV29-1 and TRBJ1-2): SAVISQKPSRDICQRGTSLTIQCQVDSQVTMMFWYRQQPGQSLTLIATANQGSEATYESGFVIDKFPISRPNLTFSTLTVSNMSPEDSSIYLCSAGGLVNYGYTFGSGTRLTVV.

The rearrangement uses TRBV5-1 and TRBJ2-3; D is possibly TRBD2 (6 bases). Germline CDR1 and CDR2: SGHRS and YFSETQ. CDR3 length equals 16 residues. The V end was cut by 0 bases, the J end by 1 base, with 12 bases between. For the CDR3, the DNA is TGCGCCAGCAGCTTGGGTGGGGGGTCCCGCACAGATACGCAGTATTTT. It encodes CASSLGGGSRTDTQYF. The whole variable domain, remainder taken from reference TRBV5-1 and TRBJ2-3, is KAGVTQTPRYLIKTRGQQVTLSCSPISGHRSVSWYQQTPGQGLQFLFEYFSETQRNKGNFPGRFSGRQFSNSRSEMNVSTLELGDSALYLCASSLGGGSRTDTQYFGPGTRLTVL.

The chain carries TRBV5-1 and TRBJ2-3; tentatively, D is TRBD1 (7 bases). Germline CDR1 and CDR2: SGHRS and YFSETQ. V lost 2 bases to trimming and J lost 2 bases, with 12 bases between them. This CDR3 is built from 15 residues. This CDR3 is CASSFGGQLTDTQYF. The CDR3 bases are TGCGCCAGCAGCTTCGGGGGACAGCTCACAGATACGCAGTATTTT.

This chain uses TRBV7-9 with TRBJ2-3; 7 bases are shared with TRBD2. The trim removed 2 bases at V and 5 bases at J, leaving 7 bases unmatched. The germline CDR1 and CDR2 sequences are SEHNR and FQNEAQ (reference sequence). The CDR3 contains 15 residues. The CDR3 here is CASSLLAGEIDTQYF. In nucleotides, the CDR3 is TGTGCCAGCAGCTTACTGGCGGGAGAAATAGATACGCAGTATTTT.

The rearrangement joins TRBV10-3 to TRBJ1-1, with TRBD1 identical over 7 bases. The germline V gene has CDR1 ENHRY and CDR2 SYGVKD. The CDR3 has 13 amino acids. V lost 4 bases to trimming and J lost 1 base; unmatched junction nucleotides: 0. CDR3 sequence reads: CAISGTGNTEAFF. The DNA for the CDR3 is TGTGCCATCAGTGGGACAGGGAACACTGAAGCTTTCTTT.

This sequence joins TRBV27 and TRBJ2-3; D call uncertain. Germline V CDR1 and CDR2: MNHEY, SMNVEV (reference sequence). CDR3 length: 15 residues. The V end was cut by 3 bases, the J end by 3 bases, with 13 bases between. The CDR3 bases are TGTGCCAGCAGTTTGCCCTCATATAGTACAGATACGCAGTATTTT. Translated: CASSLPSYSTDTQYF.

The table lists this clone with a few counts. This sequence joins TRBV6-5 and TRBJ1-2, with 8 nucleotides matching TRBD1. Germline V gives CDR1 MNHEY, CDR2 SVGAGI. V dropped 3 bases and J dropped 7; count of bases not matched to a gene: 4. This CDR3 contains 13 residues. DNA for the CDR3: TGTGCCAGCAGTTATCACGACAGGGGTGGCTACACCTTC. Amino acid sequence: CASSYHDRGGYTF.

V is TRBV27 and J is TRBJ2-7, with 8 bases aligning to TRBD2. J gave up 2 bases and V 3 bases, and 6 bases lay outside the gene matches. The CDR3 covers 15 residues. CDR1 is MNHEY, CDR2 SMNVEV, per germline (reference sequence). The CDR3 loop is CASSLTGGSPYEQYF. Written as DNA, the CDR3 is TGTGCCAGCAGTTTGACGGGAGGGTCCCCCTACGAGCAGTACTTC.